One sample yielded the 5 T cell receptor beta chains listed below, sequenced in a study of beta chain features in type 1 diabetes. Every bit of the isolated RNA underwent reverse transcription, so sequencing read expressed TCRB transcripts. Generated by immunoSEQ multiplex PCR, the TCRdb table keeps only in-frame clones and is missing some. Seen here are 970,000 or so clones, roughly a sixth observed once, and the top ten hold 0.02% to 0.03%. The sequenced sample was naive CD4+ T cells from blood. The receptors stem from a woman aged 18-30 years in good health.

This clone was seen only a few times. The same CDR3 is also encoded by other DNA sequences in this sample. Here the CDR3 reads CASSPGLASYEQYF. The DNA of the CDR3 is TGTGCCAGCTCACCGGGACTAGCCTCCTACGAGCAGTACTTC. The V call is TRBV18, the J call TRBJ2-7; 9 bases align to TRBD2. CDR1 is KGHSH and CDR2 is LQKENI in the germline V gene. This CDR3 has 14 residues. The V and J ends lost 3 bases and 0 bases, in that order; junction bases with no gene match: 0. The variable domain in full, with the rest retrieved from reference TRBV18 and TRBJ2-7, is NAGVMQNPRHLVRRRGQEARLRCSPMKGHSHVYWYRQLPEEGLKFMVYLQKENIIDESGMPKERFSAEFPKEGPSILRIQQVVRGDSAAYFCASSPGLASYEQYFGPGTRLTVT.

The chain is built from TRBV28 and TRBJ1-1; D is ambiguous. The CDR3 has 13 residues. The germline gives CDR1 MDHEN, CDR2 SYDVKM. V lost 3 bases and J 8 bases, leaving 13 bases between the germline ends. CDR3 nucleotides: TGTGCCAGCAGTTTGGCCCTGAGGTCCGAAGCTTTCTTT. It is translated as CASSLALRSEAFF.

V and J are TRBV19 and TRBJ2-7; D not resolved. V lost 1 base and J lost 0, with 4 bases in between. Germline V gene lookup returns CDR1 LNHDA and CDR2 SQIVND (reference sequence). The CDR3 is made up of 13 amino acids. CDR3 protein: CASSIALSYEQYF. CDR3 in DNA: TGTGCCAGTAGTATAGCTCTCTCCTACGAGCAGTACTTC.

The V call is TRBV7-2, the J call TRBJ1-2; D may be TRBD1 (6 bases). Trimming took 4 bases from V and 4 from J, leaving 19 bases between them. CDR3 length: 16 amino acids. Germline V CDR1 and CDR2: SGHTA, FQGNSA. The CDR3 reads CASSSLTGRTSYGYTF. In DNA, the CDR3 is TGTGCCAGCAGCTCGCTCACAGGGCGCACCTCCTATGGCTACACCTTC. Filled out from reference TRBV7-2 and TRBJ1-2, the complete variable domain reads GAGVSQSPSNKVTEKGKDVELRCDPISGHTALYWYRQSLGQGLEFLIYFQGNSAPDKSGLPSDRFSAERTGGSVSTLTIQRTQQEDSAVYLCASSSLTGRTSYGYTFGSGTRLTVV.

There are a few counts of this clone. The chain has TRBV13 and TRBJ2-1; no reliable D call. The CDR3 extends over 11 amino acids. V was clipped by 5 bases and J by 5 bases, with 4 bases between them. Germline CDR1 PRHDT, CDR2 FYEKMQ (reference sequence). In DNA, the CDR3 is TGTGCCAGCAGCCGCAACAATGAGCAGTTCTTC. Translating it yields CASSRNNEQFF.